Listed below are T cell receptor beta chains from one sample, sequenced in a study of T-cell reconstitution after alpha-beta-depleted transplantation in children. TCRdb independently ran MiXCR on the PCR reads; one entry per CDR3 protein. The data show fewer than 35,000 distinct CDR3 sequences, with 15% to 20% seen just once and around 33% held by the top ten. The source was PBMCs, mostly from graft donor cells, collected 60 days after TCRalphabeta/CD19-depleted stem cell transplant. The receptors were sampled from a male patient aged 2 to 10 who had a stem cell transplant for acute lymphoblastic leukemia, so the T cells may come from the graft donor. Each CDR3 is given with its conserved first and last residue. Expanded clones get a size class; other rows say once, few or many, or leave the size out.

few TRBJ1-5 16 TRBV11-2 CASSSGQGAGLQPQHF
. TRBJ2-6 17 TRBV29-1 CSARDLAGGSGANVLTF
few TRBJ1-5 14 TRBV12-3/TRBV12-4 CASSSGQGGQPQHF
many TRBJ2-2 13 TRBV7-3 CASSPVRSGELFF
. TRBJ2-7 17 TRBV6-1 CASSKGLAGRRSYEQYF
many TRBJ1-5 14 TRBV7-9 CASTRTGMNQPQHF
medium-sized TRBJ2-7 16 TRBV27 CASSPSGTGGREEQYF
. TRBJ1-1 17 TRBV18 CASSSLPEGGGSTEAFF
. TRBJ2-7 15 TRBV12-3/TRBV12-4 CASSLTSGRAYEQYF
many TRBJ2-2 15 TRBV10-3 CAISPGALNTGELFF
many TRBJ1-1 15 TRBV29-1 CSPEGQGPVNTEAFF
. TRBJ1-1 14 TRBV28 CASSLGGLGTEAFF
few TRBJ2-1 13 TRBV19 CASSLGQRNEQFF
. TRBJ1-1 16 TRBV12-3/TRBV12-4 CASSFGGAEGNTEAFF
once TRBJ2-5 14 TRBV7-3 CASSERGGPETQYF
. TRBJ2-1 15 TRBV19 CASRYGNSSYNEQFF
few TRBJ1-1 13 TRBV5-5 CASSRGGAFEAFF
many TRBJ2-7 14 TRBV15 CATSGGPTGDEQYF
few TRBJ2-7 13 TRBV28 CASCSQPGYEQYF
many TRBJ2-2 12 TRBV20-1 CSARELAGELFF
many TRBJ2-5 13 TRBV5-1 CASSLGAQETQYF
. TRBJ2-7 14 TRBV10-1 CAARTSGQTYEQYF
. TRBJ2-3 17 TRBV6-5 CASSYYPPKLPTDTQYF
many TRBJ2-1 12 TRBV20-1 CSARQLYNEQFF
. TRBJ2-1 16 TRBV20-1 CSARDKASGSYNEQFF
few TRBJ1-2 15 TRBV5-1 CASSLDRENLGGYTF
many TRBJ1-5 21 TRBV27 CASSPDRVTAKVRKGNQPQHF
few TRBJ2-4 16 TRBV13 CASSFGVGASKNIQYF
many TRBJ2-3 15 TRBV7-2 CASSSPRLELDTQYF
few TRBJ2-5 14 TRBV14 CASSQLGNGETQYF
many TRBJ1-1 13 TRBV20-1 CSATGTANTEAFF
. TRBJ2-1 15 TRBV5-1 CASSFSGGTYNEQFF
. TRBJ2-1 14 TRBV7-8 CASSGREGSNEQFF
many TRBJ1-5 18 TRBV16 CASSPPGRVLGGNQPQHF
. TRBJ2-1 15 TRBV18 CASSPRFRGGDEQFF
. TRBJ2-3 14 TRBV28 CASRRRGGTDTQYF
few TRBJ2-2 16 TRBV6-1 CASKPGQGAGTGELFF
. TRBJ2-4 13 TRBV20-1 CSARPAPKNIQYF
many TRBJ2-5 15 TRBV7-7 CASSLGLAEQETQYF
many TRBJ1-5 14 TRBV2 CASSNGGNNQPQHF
. TRBJ2-2 18 TRBV3-1 CASCQEVPTSGVHWELFF
many TRBJ2-3 15 TRBV5-4 CASSERGQGTDTQYF
. TRBJ1-1 17 TRBV7-9 CASSWRGIDIFNTEAFF
many TRBJ2-7 14 TRBV5-1 CASRWDTSSYEQYF
. TRBJ2-3 14 TRBV20-1 CSARGSLGTDTQYF
few TRBJ1-1 17 TRBV20-1 CSARGDGRGLSDTEAFF
many TRBJ1-1 14 TRBV12-3/TRBV12-4 CASGPGGVNTEAFF
. TRBJ1-1 15 TRBV12-3/TRBV12-4 CASSLLRGKRAEAFF
once TRBJ2-2 14 TRBV7-8 CASSLVAGAGELFF
many TRBJ2-5 13 TRBV11-2 CASSLRFRETQYF
. TRBJ2-1 13 TRBV27 CASGTPPGRKQFF